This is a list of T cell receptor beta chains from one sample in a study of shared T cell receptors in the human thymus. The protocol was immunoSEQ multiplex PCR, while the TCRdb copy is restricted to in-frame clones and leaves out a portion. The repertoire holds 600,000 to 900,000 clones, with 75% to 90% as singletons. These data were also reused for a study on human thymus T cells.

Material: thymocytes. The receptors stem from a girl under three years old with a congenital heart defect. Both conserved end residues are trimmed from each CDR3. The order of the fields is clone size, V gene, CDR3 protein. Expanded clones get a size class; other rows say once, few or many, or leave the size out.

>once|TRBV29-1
SVLEVMNTEAF
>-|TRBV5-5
ASSLGTLNTEAF
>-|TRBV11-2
ASSLGGRIRGPQH
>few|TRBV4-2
ASSLTYLTKTSGNTIY
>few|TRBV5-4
ASSFNGGSPSYEQY
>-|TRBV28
ASSARQGGSPLH
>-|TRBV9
ASSATGDRGTQY
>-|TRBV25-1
ASSRPGEVGYT
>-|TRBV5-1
ASSSGLNQETQY
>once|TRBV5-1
ASSPAGGGNEQF
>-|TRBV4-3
ASSQDRMRTGSCSQSSYEQY
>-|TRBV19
ASSKWGEDITEAF
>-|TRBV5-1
ASSLTGTRRGKLF
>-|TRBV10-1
ASSEGGPQAF
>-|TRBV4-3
ASSHGLAGDPYEQY
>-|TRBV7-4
ASSNRQGHYGYT
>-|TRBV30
AWENTGAFGYT
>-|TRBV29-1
SVERGRGTTEAF
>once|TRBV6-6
ASRTTGEPANGYT
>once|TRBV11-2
ASSPFWQGGDEQY
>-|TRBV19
ASSITEGRQPQH
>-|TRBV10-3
ATSDRNNYGYT
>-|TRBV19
ASSIERGLYGYT
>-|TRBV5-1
ASSRGQGSYNEQF
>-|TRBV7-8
ASSLGVGAWTGELF
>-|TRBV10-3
AIRRNLAGGLDTQY
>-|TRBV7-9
ASSPQRKRTEAF
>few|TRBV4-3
ASSQDEAKTELSSGANVLT
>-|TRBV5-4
ASSTRGGVYYNEQF
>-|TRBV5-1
ASSSEAETSYEQY
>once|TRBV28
ASSFRQGRARTEAF
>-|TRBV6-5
ASSLQGSDYGYT